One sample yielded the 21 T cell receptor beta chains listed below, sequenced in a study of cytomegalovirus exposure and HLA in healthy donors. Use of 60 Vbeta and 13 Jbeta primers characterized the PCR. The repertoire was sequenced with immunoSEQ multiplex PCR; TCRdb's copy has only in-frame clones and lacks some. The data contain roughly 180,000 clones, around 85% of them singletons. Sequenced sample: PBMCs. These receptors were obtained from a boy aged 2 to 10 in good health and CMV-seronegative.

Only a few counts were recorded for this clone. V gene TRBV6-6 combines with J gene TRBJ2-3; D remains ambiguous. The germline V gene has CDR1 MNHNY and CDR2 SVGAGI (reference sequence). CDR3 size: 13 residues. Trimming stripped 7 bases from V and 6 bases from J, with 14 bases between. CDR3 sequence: CASTRMSQDTQYF. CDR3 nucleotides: TGTGCCAGCACCCGTATGTCCCAGGATACGCAGTATTTT.

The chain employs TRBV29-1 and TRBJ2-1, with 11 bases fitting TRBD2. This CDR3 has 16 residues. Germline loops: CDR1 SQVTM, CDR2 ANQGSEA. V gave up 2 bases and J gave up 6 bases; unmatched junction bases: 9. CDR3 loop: CSVEPPRLAGSNEQFF. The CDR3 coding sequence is TGCAGCGTTGAACCCCCAAGACTAGCGGGAAGCAATGAGCAGTTCTTC.

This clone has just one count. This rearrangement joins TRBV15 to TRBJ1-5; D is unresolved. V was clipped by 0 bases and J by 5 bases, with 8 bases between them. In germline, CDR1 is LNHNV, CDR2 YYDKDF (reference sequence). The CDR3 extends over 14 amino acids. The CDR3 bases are TGTGCCACCAGCAGAGAGTATGAGGATCAGCCCCAGCATTTT. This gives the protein CATSREYEDQPQHF.

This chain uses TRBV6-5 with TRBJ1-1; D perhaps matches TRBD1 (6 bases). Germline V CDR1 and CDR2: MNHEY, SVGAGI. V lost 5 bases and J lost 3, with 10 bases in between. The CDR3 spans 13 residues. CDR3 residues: CASSEYRDTEAFF. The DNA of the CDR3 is TGTGCCAGCAGTGAGTACAGGGACACTGAAGCTTTCTTT.

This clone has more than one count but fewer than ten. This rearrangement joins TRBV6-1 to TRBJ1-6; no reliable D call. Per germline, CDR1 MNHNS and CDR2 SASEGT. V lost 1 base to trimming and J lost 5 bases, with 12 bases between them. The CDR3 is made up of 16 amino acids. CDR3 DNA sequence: TGTGCCAGCAGTGAAGGGCAGGTTCGAAATAATTCACCCCTCCACTTT. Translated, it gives CASSEGQVRNNSPLHF.

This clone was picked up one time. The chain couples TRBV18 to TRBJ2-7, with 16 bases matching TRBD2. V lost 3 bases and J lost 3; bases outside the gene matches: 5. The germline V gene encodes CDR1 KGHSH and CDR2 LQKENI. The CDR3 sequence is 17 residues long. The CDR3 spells CASSPPGLAGGLYEQYF. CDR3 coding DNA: TGTGCCAGCTCACCCCCGGGACTAGCGGGAGGGCTCTACGAGCAGTACTTC. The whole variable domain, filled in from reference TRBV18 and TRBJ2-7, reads NAGVMQNPRHLVRRRGQEARLRCSPMKGHSHVYWYRQLPEEGLKFMVYLQKENIIDESGMPKERFSAEFPKEGPSILRIQQVVRGDSAAYFCASSPPGLAGGLYEQYFGPGTRLTVT.

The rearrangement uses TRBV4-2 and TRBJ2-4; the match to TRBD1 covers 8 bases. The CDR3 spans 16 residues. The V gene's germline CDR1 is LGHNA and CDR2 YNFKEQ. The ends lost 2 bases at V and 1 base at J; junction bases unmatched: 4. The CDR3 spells CASSQSRQGAKNIQYF. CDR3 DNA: TGTGCCAGCAGCCAATCCAGACAGGGGGCCAAAAACATTCAGTACTTC.

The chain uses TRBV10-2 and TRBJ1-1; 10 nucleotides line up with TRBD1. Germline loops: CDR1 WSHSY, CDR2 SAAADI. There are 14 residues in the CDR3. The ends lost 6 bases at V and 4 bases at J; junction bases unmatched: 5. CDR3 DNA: TGCGCCAGCAGGTGGACAGGGGGAGGCACTGAAGCTTTCTTT. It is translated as CASRWTGGGTEAFF.

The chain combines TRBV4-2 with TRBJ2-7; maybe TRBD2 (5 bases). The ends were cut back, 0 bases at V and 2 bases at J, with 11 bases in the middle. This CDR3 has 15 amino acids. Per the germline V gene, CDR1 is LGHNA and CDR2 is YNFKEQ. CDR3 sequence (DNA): TGTGCCAGCAGCCAAGAAGGACGGGGAGCCTACGAGCAGTACTTC. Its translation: CASSQEGRGAYEQYF.

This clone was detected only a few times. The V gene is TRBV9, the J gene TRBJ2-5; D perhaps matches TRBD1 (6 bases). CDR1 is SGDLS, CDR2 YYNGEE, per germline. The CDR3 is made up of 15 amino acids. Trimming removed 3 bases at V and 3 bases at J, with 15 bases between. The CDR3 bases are TGTGCCAGCAGCGGATACTCAGGGGTGGAAGAGACCCAGTACTTC. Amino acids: CASSGYSGVEETQYF.

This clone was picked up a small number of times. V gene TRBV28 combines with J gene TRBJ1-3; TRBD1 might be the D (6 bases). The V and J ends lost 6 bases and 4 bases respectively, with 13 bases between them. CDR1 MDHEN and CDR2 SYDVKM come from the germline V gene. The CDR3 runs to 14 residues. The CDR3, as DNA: TGTGCCAGCAGCCCCGGGACAATCGGAAACACCATATATTTT. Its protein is CASSPGTIGNTIYF.

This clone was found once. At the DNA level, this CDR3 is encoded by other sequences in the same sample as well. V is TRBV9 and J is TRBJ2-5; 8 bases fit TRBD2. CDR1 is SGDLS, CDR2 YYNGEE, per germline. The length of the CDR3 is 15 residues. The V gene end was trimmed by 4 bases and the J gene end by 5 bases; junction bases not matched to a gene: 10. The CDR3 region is CASSPQAGGLETQYF. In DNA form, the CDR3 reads TGTGCCAGCAGCCCCCAGGCGGGGGGCCTCGAGACCCAGTACTTC.

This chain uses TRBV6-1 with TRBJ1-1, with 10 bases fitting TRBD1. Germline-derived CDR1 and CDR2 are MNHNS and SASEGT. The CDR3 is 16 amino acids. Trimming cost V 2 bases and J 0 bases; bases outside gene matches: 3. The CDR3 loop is CASSERGTGVNTEAFF. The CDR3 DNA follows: TGTGCCAGCAGTGAACGGGGGACAGGGGTGAACACTGAAGCTTTCTTT.

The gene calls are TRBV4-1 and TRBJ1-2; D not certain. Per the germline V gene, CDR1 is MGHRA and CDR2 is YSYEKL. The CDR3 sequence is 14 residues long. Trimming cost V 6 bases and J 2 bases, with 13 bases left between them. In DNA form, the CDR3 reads TGCGCCAGCAGAAAAGAAGAAGCAAACTATGGCTACACCTTC. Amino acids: CASRKEEANYGYTF.

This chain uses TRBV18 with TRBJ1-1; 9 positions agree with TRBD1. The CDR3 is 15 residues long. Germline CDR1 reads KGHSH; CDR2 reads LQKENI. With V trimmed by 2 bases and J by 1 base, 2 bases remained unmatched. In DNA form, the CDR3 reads TGTGCCAGCTCACCAGGGACAGGGAGGAACACTGAAGCTTTCTTT. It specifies CASSPGTGRNTEAFF.

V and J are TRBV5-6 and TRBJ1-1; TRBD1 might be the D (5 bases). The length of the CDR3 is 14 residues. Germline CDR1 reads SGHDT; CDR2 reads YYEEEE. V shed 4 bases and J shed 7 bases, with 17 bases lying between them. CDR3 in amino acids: CASSMFREMIEAFF. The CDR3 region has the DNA TGTGCCAGCAGCATGTTCAGGGAAATGATTGAAGCTTTCTTT.

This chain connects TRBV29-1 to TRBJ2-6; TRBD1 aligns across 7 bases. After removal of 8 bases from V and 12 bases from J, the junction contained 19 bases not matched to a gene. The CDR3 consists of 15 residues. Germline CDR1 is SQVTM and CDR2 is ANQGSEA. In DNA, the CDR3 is TGCAGCCCCCATATAGTGGGACAGTCAGGCCCCGTCCTGACTTTC. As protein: CSPHIVGQSGPVLTF.

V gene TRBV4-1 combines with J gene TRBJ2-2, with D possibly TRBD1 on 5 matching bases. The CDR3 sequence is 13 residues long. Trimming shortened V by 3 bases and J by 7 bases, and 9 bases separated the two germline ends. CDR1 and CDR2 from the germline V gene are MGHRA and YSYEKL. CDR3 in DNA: TGCGCCAGCAGCCACCGGCAGGGCGGGGAGCTGTTTTTT. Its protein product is CASSHRQGGELFF.

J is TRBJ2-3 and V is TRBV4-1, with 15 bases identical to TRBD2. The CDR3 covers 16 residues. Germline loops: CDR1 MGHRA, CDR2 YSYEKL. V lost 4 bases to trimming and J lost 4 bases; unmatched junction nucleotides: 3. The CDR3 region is CASSPGLAGGADTQYF. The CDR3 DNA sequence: TGCGCCAGCAGCCCGGGACTAGCGGGAGGAGCAGATACGCAGTATTTT.

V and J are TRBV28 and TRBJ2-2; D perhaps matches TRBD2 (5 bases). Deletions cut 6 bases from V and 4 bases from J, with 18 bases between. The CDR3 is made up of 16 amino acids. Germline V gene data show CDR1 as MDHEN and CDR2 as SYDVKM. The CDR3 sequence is CASRSRVSRATGELFF. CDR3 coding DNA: TGTGCCAGCAGGTCGCGGGTTTCGCGGGCCACCGGGGAGCTGTTTTTT.

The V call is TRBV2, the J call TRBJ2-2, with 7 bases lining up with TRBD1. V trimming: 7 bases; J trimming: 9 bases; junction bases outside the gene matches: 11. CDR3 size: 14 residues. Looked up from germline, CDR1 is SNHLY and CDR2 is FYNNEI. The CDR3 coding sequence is TGTGCCAGCAAATTGAGACAGGGAGACCGGGAGCTGTTTTTT. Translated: CASKLRQGDRELFF.